Below, 13 T cell receptor beta chains from the same sample are listed, as sequenced in a study of blood T cell repertoires in COVID-19. Generated by immunoSEQ multiplex PCR, the TCRdb table keeps only in-frame clones and is missing some. The data show about 140,000 clones, 60% to 85% seen once. Sequenced sample: peripheral blood. The receptor source for this set is a man aged 50 to 59 with active or convalescent COVID-19.

This clone has a single count. This sequence joins TRBV2 and TRBJ1-2; TRBD1 matches 7 bases. V trimming: 7 bases; J trimming: 3 bases; junction bases outside the gene matches: 5. Per germline, CDR1 SNHLY and CDR2 FYNNEI. The CDR3 length is 13 residues. The DNA of the CDR3 is TGTGCCAGCAAGCAGGGGGGAGACTATGGCTACACCTTC. It specifies CASKQGGDYGYTF.

The genes are TRBV28 and TRBJ2-2; the D gene is possibly TRBD1 (6 bases). V lost 2 bases and J 8 bases, leaving 15 bases between the germline ends. This CDR3 spans 15 amino acids. The V gene's germline CDR1 is MDHEN and CDR2 SYDVKM. In DNA form, the CDR3 reads TGTGCCAGCAGTTTAGGTTCCAGGGGATCAGGGGAGCTGTTTTTT. This translates into CASSLGSRGSGELFF.

The gene calls are TRBV19 and TRBJ2-7, with D possibly matching TRBD1 (6 bases). V was trimmed by 6 bases and J by 1 base, leaving 13 bases between them. The germline V gene encodes CDR1 LNHDA and CDR2 SQIVND (reference sequence). CDR3 length: 14 residues. The CDR3 DNA reads as TGTGCCAGTAGCCAACGACAGGATTCCTACGAGCAGTACTTC. It encodes CASSQRQDSYEQYF.

The rearrangement joins TRBV7-8 to TRBJ1-1; no firm D call. Germline V gene sequence: CDR1 SGHVS, CDR2 FQNEAQ. The CDR3 runs 13 residues. V was trimmed by 4 bases and J by 0 bases, leaving 6 bases between them. In nucleotides, the CDR3 is TGTGCCAGCAGCTCTACAGTGAACACTGAAGCTTTCTTT. Translation gives CASSSTVNTEAFF. Based on the CDR3 plus reference TRBV7-8 and TRBJ1-1, the full variable domain is GAGVSQSPRYKVAKRGQDVALRCDPISGHVSLFWYQQALGQGPEFLTYFQNEAQLDKSGLPSDRFFAERPEGSVSTLKIQRTQQEDSAVYLCASSSTVNTEAFFGQGTRLTVV.

The rearrangement links TRBV2 to TRBJ1-2; D may be TRBD1 (6 bases). The V end was cut by 2 bases, the J end by 5 bases, with 12 bases between. CDR3 size: 14 residues. From germline, CDR1 is SNHLY and CDR2 FYNNEI. The CDR3 region is CASSERQGTYGYTF. The CDR3 coding sequence is TGTGCCAGCAGTGAAAGGCAGGGGACGTATGGCTACACCTTC.

The chain uses TRBV27 and TRBJ1-4; D gene ambiguous. Germline V lookup: CDR1 MNHEY, CDR2 SMNVEV (reference sequence). The CDR3 runs 15 residues. V lost 6 bases, J lost 0 bases, and 11 bases lay in between. The CDR3 DNA reads as TGTGCCAGCAGGCGGTACGGTGCAACTAATGAAAAACTGTTTTTT. It translates to CASRRYGATNEKLFF. The full variable domain, in which reference TRBV27 and TRBJ1-4 provide the parts outside the CDR3, is EAQVTQNPRYLITVTGKKLTVTCSQNMNHEYMSWYRQDPGLGLRQIYYSMNVEVTDKGDVPEGYKVSRKEKRNFPLILESPSPNQTSLYFCASRRYGATNEKLFFGSGTQLSVL.

The chain joins TRBV4-1 to TRBJ1-6, with 9 bases fitting TRBD1. V shed 5 bases and J 7 bases; nucleotides not matched to a gene: 3. This CDR3 comprises 14 residues. Germline V gives CDR1 MGHRA, CDR2 YSYEKL. Here the CDR3 reads CASSGGQGNSPLHF. For the CDR3, the DNA is TGCGCCAGCAGCGGGGGACAGGGAAATTCACCCCTCCACTTT.

The chain links TRBV19 to TRBJ2-7; 11 nucleotides agree with TRBD1. V lost 10 bases to trimming and J lost 3 bases; unmatched junction nucleotides: 5. Germline V gene sequence: CDR1 LNHDA, CDR2 SQIVND (reference sequence). The CDR3 has 13 amino acids. As DNA, the CDR3 is TGTGCCACCCGGGACAGGGGGAGCTACGAGCAGTACTTC. It specifies CATRDRGSYEQYF.

The V and J genes are TRBV5-1 and TRBJ2-7; the match to TRBD2 covers 9 bases. The CDR3 sequence is 16 residues long. The ends lost 0 bases at V and 7 bases at J; junction bases unmatched: 11. Germline CDR1 is SGHRS and CDR2 is YFSETQ. In nucleotides, the CDR3 is TGCGCCAGCAGCTTGGAGGCGGGAGGGTCCTACGGAGAGCAGTACTTC. Translating it yields CASSLEAGGSYGEQYF.

This clone was counted between two and nine times. The chain combines TRBV19 with TRBJ1-1, with unresolved D. V was pared by 5 bases and J by 0 bases, with 13 bases between. CDR1 LNHDA and CDR2 SQIVND come from the germline V gene (reference sequence). The CDR3 length is 15 residues. The CDR3 DNA is TGTGCCAGTAGTGAGTCAGCGACGATGAACACTGAAGCTTTCTTT. Translating gives CASSESATMNTEAFF.

For the CDR3, the DNA is TGTGCCAGCAGCGAGACCTTAGGACTAGCGGGGGGGGGCTGGGATGAGCAGTTCTTC. This translates into CASSETLGLAGGGWDEQFF. This chain joins TRBV13 and TRBJ2-1, with 15 bases identical to TRBD2. CDR1 is PRHDT, CDR2 FYEKMQ, per germline (reference sequence). After removal of 5 bases from V and 8 bases from J, the junction contained 16 bases not matched to a gene. The CDR3 totals 19 residues.

This clone showed up just a few times. The chain couples TRBV4-1 to TRBJ2-3; a possible D gene is TRBD2 (5 bases). The ends were cut back, 1 base at V and 4 bases at J, with 12 bases in the middle. The CDR3 sequence is 15 residues long. Germline-derived CDR1 and CDR2 are MGHRA and YSYEKL. CDR3 protein: CASSQVREYADTQYF. CDR3 nucleotides: TGCGCCAGCAGCCAAGTGAGGGAGTACGCAGATACGCAGTATTTT.

This clone was seen more than once but under ten times. The CDR3 region has the DNA TGTGCCAGCGGTGCGCCGAACACTGAAGCTTTCTTT. Translated, it gives CASGAPNTEAFF. The chain combines TRBV28 with TRBJ1-1; D gene unclear. Germline V gene data show CDR1 as MDHEN and CDR2 as SYDVKM. The V end was cut by 8 bases, the J end by 1 base, with 8 bases between. This CDR3 region has 12 residues.